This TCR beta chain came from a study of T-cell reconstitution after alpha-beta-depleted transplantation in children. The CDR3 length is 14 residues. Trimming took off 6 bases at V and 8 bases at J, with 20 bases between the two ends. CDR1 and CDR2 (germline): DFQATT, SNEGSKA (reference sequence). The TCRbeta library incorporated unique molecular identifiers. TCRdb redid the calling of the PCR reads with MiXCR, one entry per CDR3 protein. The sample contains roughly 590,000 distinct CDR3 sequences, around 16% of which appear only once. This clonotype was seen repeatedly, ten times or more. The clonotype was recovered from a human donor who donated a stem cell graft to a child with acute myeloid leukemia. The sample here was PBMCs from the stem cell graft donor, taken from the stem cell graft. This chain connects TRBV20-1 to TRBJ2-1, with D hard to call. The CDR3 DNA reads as TGCAGTGCCGGAGACGCCGCAGCAATGGATGAGCAGTTCTTC. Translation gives CSAGDAAAMDEQFF.